This entry lists 4 T cell receptor beta chains sequenced from one sample in a study of cytomegalovirus exposure and HLA in healthy donors. The table came from immunoSEQ multiplex PCR; TCRdb's copy has only in-frame clones and leaves some out. The sample gives 92,000 or so clones, about 96% of which show up once; over 0.7% is in the top ten. The sample was PBMCs. The receptors were gathered from a man younger than 35 in good health and CMV-seronegative.

The J gene is TRBJ1-5, the V gene TRBV30, with a tentative D call TRBD1 (5 bases). Trimming shortened V by 3 bases and J by 2 bases, and 11 bases separated the two germline ends. The CDR3 length is 14 residues. CDR1 and CDR2 (germline): GTSNPN, SVGIG (reference sequence). The CDR3 reads CAWSAGGGNQPQHF. The DNA for the CDR3 is TGTGCCTGGAGCGCCGGGGGAGGCAATCAGCCCCAGCATTTT.

The gene calls are TRBV30 and TRBJ1-1, with D hard to call. V lost 0 bases and J lost 4, with 12 bases in between. CDR3 length equals 14 residues. Per germline, CDR1 GTSNPN and CDR2 SVGIG (reference sequence). CDR3 protein: CAWSVLPPGTEAFF. CDR3 bases: TGTGCCTGGAGTGTACTCCCCCCTGGCACTGAAGCTTTCTTT.

This chain uses TRBV19 with TRBJ1-1; D remains unclear. Between the trimmed V and J ends, which lost 6 bases and 6 bases, there was a span of 11 bases. The CDR3 loop spans 12 amino acids. The V gene's germline CDR1 is LNHDA and CDR2 SQIVND (reference sequence). CDR3 amino acids: CASRDGQAEAFF. CDR3 sequence (DNA): TGTGCCAGTAGGGATGGGCAAGCTGAAGCTTTCTTT.

The rearrangement joins TRBV29-1 to TRBJ2-7; 10 bases are shared with TRBD1. CDR3 length equals 14 residues. With V trimmed by 7 bases and J by 5 bases, 11 bases remained unmatched. Looked up from germline, CDR1 is SQVTM and CDR2 is ANQGSEA. CDR3 in DNA: TGCAGCGGTTCACAGACAGGGGGCTTCAACGAGCAGTACTTC. It is translated as CSGSQTGGFNEQYF.